This TCR beta chain was observed in a study of early T cells in non-severe SARS-CoV-2 infection. This clonotype has at least ten counts. Each CDR3 protein gets one entry after TCRdb re-called the 5' RACE reads with MiXCR. Here the sample spans 30,000 to 40,000 distinct CDR3 sequences, approximately 4.6% being singletons. The V end lost 0 bases, the J end lost 4 bases, and 14 bases lay between the germline ends. Germline lookup yields CDR1 SGDLS and CDR2 YYNGEE. The CDR3 sequence is 16 residues long. The chain is built from TRBV9 and TRBJ2-1; no clear D. The sequence was obtained from an adult who was a healthcare worker with PCR-confirmed SARS-CoV-2 infection or an uninfected control (not recorded which). The material sequenced was whole blood. CDR3 sequence (DNA): TGTGCCAGCAGCGTAGAGAGCCTAGGCCAATACAATGAGCAGTTCTTC. Residues: CASSVESLGQYNEQFF.